A single sample is the source of the 13 T cell receptor beta chains below, sequenced in a study of blood T cell repertoires in COVID-19. Produced via immunoSEQ multiplex PCR; TCRdb's table is partial and in-frame only. There are about 200,000 clones in the sample; around 80% occur only once, and approximately 8% lies in the top ten. The sequenced sample was peripheral blood. The receptors were sampled from a woman aged 80 or over with COVID-19, enrolled during active disease.

The chain has TRBV3-1 (or the pseudogene TRBV3-2) and TRBJ2-7; the D is unclear. There are 14 residues in the CDR3. V shed 1 base and J shed 12 bases, with 19 bases lying between them. Germline CDR1 reads LGHDT; CDR2 reads YNNKEL (reference sequence). The CDR3 nucleotides are TGTGCCAGCAGCCAAGGGATGGGCTTAGTCTCAGGGTACTTC. Translation: CASSQGMGLVSGYF.

V and J are TRBV5-4 and TRBJ2-7; 7 bases map to TRBD2. The germline gives CDR1 SGHNT, CDR2 YYREEE (reference sequence). Losses at the gene ends were 4 bases for V and 2 bases for J; bases not matched to a gene: 6. This CDR3 region has 14 residues. CDR3 sequence: CASSLAGEPYEQYF. The CDR3 coding sequence is TGTGCCAGCAGCCTGGCGGGAGAGCCCTACGAGCAGTACTTC.

As for this clone: It may be a read error: a sequence one base away is much more abundant. The same CDR3 can be traced to other DNA sequences in this sample. J is TRBJ1-5 and V is TRBV12-3 or TRBV12-4; D call uncertain. CDR3 length: 12 residues. Trimming took off 9 bases at V and 9 bases at J, with 15 bases between the two ends. Here the CDR3 reads CASSLPGGPQHF. The DNA for the CDR3 is TGTGCCAGTAGCCTCCCGGGTGGGCCCCAGCATTTT.

V gene TRBV4-1 combines with J gene TRBJ2-1; D may be TRBD1 (6 bases). Germline-derived CDR1 and CDR2 are MGHRA and YSYEKL. The CDR3 extends over 15 amino acids. Trimming pared 5 bases from V and 2 bases from J, leaving 13 bases between. DNA of the CDR3: TGCGCCAGCAGCAAAACAGGGACCCCCTACAATGAGCAGTTCTTC. The encoded protein is CASSKTGTPYNEQFF.

The gene calls are TRBV4-1 and TRBJ1-6; possibly TRBD1 for D (5 bases). The germline gives CDR1 MGHRA, CDR2 YSYEKL. V was cut by 4 bases and J by 7 bases, with 11 bases left in between. This CDR3 is built from 14 residues. CDR3 DNA sequence: TGCGCCAGCAGCCCCACCCCAGGGAATTCACCCCTCCACTTT. It codes for CASSPTPGNSPLHF.

The chain combines TRBV28 with TRBJ1-2; D not certain. The CDR3 extends over 11 amino acids. Germline CDR1 and CDR2: MDHEN and SYDVKM. Trimming removed 10 bases at V and 1 base at J, with 7 bases between. The CDR3: CAIEGNYGYTF. CDR3 DNA: TGTGCCATCGAGGGTAACTATGGCTACACCTTC.

The V and J genes are TRBV5-1 and TRBJ1-1, with no clear D. The CDR3 totals 14 residues. Germline CDR1 reads SGHRS; CDR2 reads YFSETQ. V lost 0 bases, J lost 5 bases, and 11 bases lay in between. The CDR3 sequence is CASSLEPAGTEAFF. CDR3 nucleotide sequence: TGCGCCAGCAGCTTGGAGCCAGCGGGGACTGAAGCTTTCTTT.

This chain links TRBV12-3 or TRBV12-4 with TRBJ1-4, with D possibly matching TRBD1 (6 bases). The ends were cut back, 3 bases at V and 8 bases at J, with 7 bases in the middle. The CDR3 length is 12 residues. The CDR3 DNA is TGTGCCAGCAGTTTGGGGGCAGAAAAACTGTTTTTT. Protein: CASSLGAEKLFF.

This chain links TRBV6-2 or TRBV6-3 with TRBJ1-1, with D maybe TRBD1 (5 bases). There are 17 residues in the CDR3. Trimming took 4 bases from V and 0 from J, leaving 18 bases between them. Germline-derived CDR1 and CDR2 are MNHEY and SVGEGT. The CDR3 coding sequence is TGTGCCAGCAGTTTTAGGTCGGGGGTTCACATGAACACTGAAGCTTTCTTT. Its protein product is CASSFRSGVHMNTEAFF.

V and J are TRBV6-6 and TRBJ2-7, with 9 bases lining up with TRBD1. V trimming: 2 bases; J trimming: 1 base; junction bases outside the gene matches: 6. CDR3 length equals 16 residues. CDR1 and CDR2 (germline): MNHNY, SVGAGI (reference sequence). The DNA for the CDR3 is TGTGCCAGCAGTTACCCTAGGGACAGGGTATCCTACGAGCAGTACTTC. Translated: CASSYPRDRVSYEQYF.

The chain carries TRBV2 and TRBJ2-3, with a weak D call TRBD1 (5 bases). The CDR3 runs 14 residues. Germline V gives CDR1 SNHLY, CDR2 FYNNEI. The V end lost 4 bases, the J end lost 1 base, and 9 bases lay between the germline ends. Here the CDR3 DNA reads TGTGCCAGCAGTGGCGGACACCGCACAGATACGCAGTATTTT. Translation gives CASSGGHRTDTQYF.

The chain joins TRBV3-1 (or the pseudogene TRBV3-2) to TRBJ1-5; the D gene is possibly TRBD1 (5 bases). The V gene's germline CDR1 is LGHDT and CDR2 YNNKEL (reference sequence). V was trimmed by 0 bases and J by 6 bases, leaving 12 bases between them. This CDR3 spans 15 amino acids. CDR3: CASSQDSGEGQPQHF. The CDR3 nucleotides read TGTGCCAGCAGCCAAGATTCGGGGGAAGGTCAGCCCCAGCATTTT.

This chain uses TRBV5-1 with TRBJ1-4; D possibly corresponds to TRBD1 (5 bases). Trimming took off 1 base at V and 7 bases at J, with 14 bases between the two ends. CDR3 size: 15 residues. Germline CDR1 reads SGHRS; CDR2 reads YFSETQ. The CDR3 loop reads CASSLKAGLGEKLFF. The CDR3 region has the DNA TGCGCCAGCAGCTTGAAGGCAGGGTTAGGTGAAAAACTGTTTTTT. Together with reference TRBV5-1 and TRBJ1-4, the CDR3 gives the full variable domain: KAGVTQTPRYLIKTRGQQVTLSCSPISGHRSVSWYQQTPGQGLQFLFEYFSETQRNKGNFPGRFSGRQFSNSRSEMNVSTLELGDSALYLCASSLKAGLGEKLFFGSGTQLSVL.